This T cell receptor beta chain emerged from a study of blood T cells in healthy people across ages. Study background: Capturing about one barcoded beta molecule per two T cells was achieved by template switching.

With a J-beta primer mix and a sample-barcoded 5' primer, a second PCR ran about 7 to 12 cycles. TCRdb recomputed calls from the 5' RACE reads with MiXCR, one row per CDR3 protein. The sample has around 1,700,000 distinct CDR3 sequences; 28% are singletons. Overall study results and limits: The long-lived group displayed more naive CD4+ cells, plus higher diversity, than the aged donors did.

Turning to this clonotype: Its matching antigen is unknown.

The germline gives CDR1 SEHNR, CDR2 FQNEAQ (reference sequence). With 5 bases removed from V and 8 bases from J, the gap between germline ends came to 10 bases. The CDR3 has 11 amino acids. This TCR was sampled from a woman between 25 and 40 years old in good health. V and J are TRBV7-9 and TRBJ2-7; D is unresolved. Sample: blood. CDR3 sequence (DNA): TGTGCCAGCAGCGGTAGTGTACAGCAGTACTTC. This sequence encodes CASSGSVQQYF.